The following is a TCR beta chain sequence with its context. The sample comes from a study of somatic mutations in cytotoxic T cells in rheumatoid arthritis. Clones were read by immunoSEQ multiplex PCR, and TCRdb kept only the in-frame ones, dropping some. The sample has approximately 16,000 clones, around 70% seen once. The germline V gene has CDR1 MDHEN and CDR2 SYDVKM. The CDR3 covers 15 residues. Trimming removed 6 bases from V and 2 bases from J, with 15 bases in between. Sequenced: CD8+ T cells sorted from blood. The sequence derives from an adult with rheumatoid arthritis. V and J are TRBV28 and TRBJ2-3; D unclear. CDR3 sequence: CASSPVGLNTDTQYF. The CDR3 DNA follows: TGTGCCAGCAGCCCTGTTGGCCTGAACACAGATACGCAGTATTTT.